Given below is one T cell receptor beta chain in context. The data were produced by immunoSEQ multiplex PCR, yet TCRdb's version contains in-frame clones alone and is incomplete. Among about 2,300 clones listed, roughly 70% were seen once. The data derive from a study of primary melanoma T cells and metastatic recurrence. Study summary: Samples were primary melanomas of stage T2 to T4.

The CDR3 spans 15 residues. V shed 0 bases and J shed 5 bases, with 11 bases lying between them. CDR1 is MNHGY and CDR2 is SAAAGT in the germline V gene. Sequenced material: melanoma tumor tissue. The receptor was derived from a human donor with melanoma. This chain uses TRBV6-8 with TRBJ2-1, with TRBD2 as a possible D gene (5 bases). The CDR3 is CASSYSRAGDNEQFF. The CDR3 DNA reads TGTGCCAGCAGTTACTCGAGGGCGGGTGACAATGAGCAGTTCTTC.